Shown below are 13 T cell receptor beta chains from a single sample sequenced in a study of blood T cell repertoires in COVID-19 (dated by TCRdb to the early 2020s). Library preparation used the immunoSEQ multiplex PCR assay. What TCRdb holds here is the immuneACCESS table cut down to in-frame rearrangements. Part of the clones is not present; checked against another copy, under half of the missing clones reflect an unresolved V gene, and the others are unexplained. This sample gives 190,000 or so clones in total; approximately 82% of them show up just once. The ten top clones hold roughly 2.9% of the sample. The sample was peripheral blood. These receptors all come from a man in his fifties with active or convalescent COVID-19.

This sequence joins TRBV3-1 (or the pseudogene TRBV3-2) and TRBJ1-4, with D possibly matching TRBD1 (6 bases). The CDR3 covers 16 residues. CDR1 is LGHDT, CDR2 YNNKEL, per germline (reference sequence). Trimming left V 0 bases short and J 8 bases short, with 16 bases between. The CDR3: CASSQEGTRVTEKLFF. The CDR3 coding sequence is TGTGCCAGCAGCCAAGAGGGGACACGGGTGACGGAAAAACTGTTTTTT.

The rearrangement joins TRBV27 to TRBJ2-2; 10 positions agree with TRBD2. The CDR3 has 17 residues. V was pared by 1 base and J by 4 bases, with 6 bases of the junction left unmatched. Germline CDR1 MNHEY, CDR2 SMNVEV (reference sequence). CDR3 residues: CASSLLVAGGRTGELFF. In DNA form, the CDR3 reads TGTGCCAGCAGTTTATTGGTAGCGGGAGGTCGCACCGGGGAGCTGTTTTTT.

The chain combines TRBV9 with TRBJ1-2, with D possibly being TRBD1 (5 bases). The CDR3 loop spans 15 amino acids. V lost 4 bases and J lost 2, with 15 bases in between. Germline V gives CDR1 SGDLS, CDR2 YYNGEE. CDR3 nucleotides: TGTGCCAGCAGCCCTCGGGCCCGGGGGAACTATGGCTACACCTTC. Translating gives CASSPRARGNYGYTF.

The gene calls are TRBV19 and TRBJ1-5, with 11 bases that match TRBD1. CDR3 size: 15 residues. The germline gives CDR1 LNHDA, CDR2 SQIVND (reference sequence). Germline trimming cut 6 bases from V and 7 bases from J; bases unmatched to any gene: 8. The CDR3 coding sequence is TGTGCCAGTAGAGGGTGGACAGGGGGCGTGCAGCCCCAGCATTTT. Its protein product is CASRGWTGGVQPQHF.

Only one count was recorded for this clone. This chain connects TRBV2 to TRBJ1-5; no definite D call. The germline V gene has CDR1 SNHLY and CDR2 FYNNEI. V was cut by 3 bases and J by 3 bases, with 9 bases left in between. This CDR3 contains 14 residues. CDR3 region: CASSDAAANQPQHF. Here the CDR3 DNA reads TGTGCCAGCAGTGATGCGGCAGCCAATCAGCCCCAGCATTTT.

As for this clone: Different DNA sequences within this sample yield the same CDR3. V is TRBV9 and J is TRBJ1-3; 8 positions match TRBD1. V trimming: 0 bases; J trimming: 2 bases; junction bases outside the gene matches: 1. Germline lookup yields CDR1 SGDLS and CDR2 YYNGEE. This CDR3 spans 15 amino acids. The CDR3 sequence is CASSVATGAGNTIYF. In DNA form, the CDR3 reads TGTGCCAGCAGCGTAGCGACAGGGGCTGGAAACACCATATATTTT.

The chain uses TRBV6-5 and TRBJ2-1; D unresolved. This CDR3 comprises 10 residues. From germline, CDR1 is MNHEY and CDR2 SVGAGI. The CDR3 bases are TGTTCGAGCTCCTACAATGAGCAGTTCTTC. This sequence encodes CSSSYNEQFF.

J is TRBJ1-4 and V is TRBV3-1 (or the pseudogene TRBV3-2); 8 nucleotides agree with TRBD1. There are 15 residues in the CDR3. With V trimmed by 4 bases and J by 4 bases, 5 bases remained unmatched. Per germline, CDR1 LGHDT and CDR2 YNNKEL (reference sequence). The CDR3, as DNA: TGTGCCAGCAGCCCGCGGGGACAGGTTAATGAAAAACTGTTTTTT. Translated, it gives CASSPRGQVNEKLFF.

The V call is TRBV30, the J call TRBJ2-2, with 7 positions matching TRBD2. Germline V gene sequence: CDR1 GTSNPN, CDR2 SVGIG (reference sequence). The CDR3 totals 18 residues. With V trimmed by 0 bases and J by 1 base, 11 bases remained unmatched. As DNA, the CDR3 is TGTGCCTGGAGTGTACCCGGAGTAGCGGGTCTGAACACCGGGGAGCTGTTTTTT. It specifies CAWSVPGVAGLNTGELFF.

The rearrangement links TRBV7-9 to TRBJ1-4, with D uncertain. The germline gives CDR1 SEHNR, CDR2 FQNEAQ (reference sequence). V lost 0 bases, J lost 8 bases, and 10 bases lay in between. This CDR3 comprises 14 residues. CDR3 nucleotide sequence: TGTGCCAGCAGCTTAGCGTCTAATCGGGAAAAACTGTTTTTT. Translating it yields CASSLASNREKLFF.

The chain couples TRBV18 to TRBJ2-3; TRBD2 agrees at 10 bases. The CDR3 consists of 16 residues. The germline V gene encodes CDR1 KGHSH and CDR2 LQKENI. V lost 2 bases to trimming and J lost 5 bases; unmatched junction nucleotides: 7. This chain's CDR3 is CASSPITSGVGDTQYF. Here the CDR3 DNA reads TGTGCCAGCTCACCAATAACTAGCGGGGTTGGAGATACGCAGTATTTT.

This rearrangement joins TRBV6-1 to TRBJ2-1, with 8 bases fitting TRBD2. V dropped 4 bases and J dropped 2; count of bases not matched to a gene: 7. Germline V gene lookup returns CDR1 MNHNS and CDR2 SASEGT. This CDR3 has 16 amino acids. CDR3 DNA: TGTGCCAGCAGTGGCCTACAGCGGGGGACCTACAATGAGCAGTTCTTC. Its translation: CASSGLQRGTYNEQFF.

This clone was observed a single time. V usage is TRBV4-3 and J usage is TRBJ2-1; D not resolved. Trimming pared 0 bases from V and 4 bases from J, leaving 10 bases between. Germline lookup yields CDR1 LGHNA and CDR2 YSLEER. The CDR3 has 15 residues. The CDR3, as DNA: TGCGCCAGCAGCCAAGATGCACTTGCATACAATGAGCAGTTCTTC. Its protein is CASSQDALAYNEQFF.